This T cell receptor (beta chain) was retrieved from a study of shared clonotypes between healthy human individuals. In the study overall: Donor composition was a couple of women and a few men, aged 18 to 49.

In germline, CDR1 is SEHNR, CDR2 FQNEAQ (reference sequence). V gave up 5 bases and J gave up 0 bases, with 13 bases separating them. The length of the CDR3 is 15 residues. The study, taken as a whole, reports: Shared clonotypes across all four donors exceeded non-shared ones in generation probability.

Regarding this clone: Its antigen remains unidentified.

Deep level was the assay's run setting. Data came from immunoSEQ multiplex PCR; TCRdb stores just in-frame clones and leaves some out. The sample contains roughly 1 million clones, 75% of which appear only once. The rearrangement links TRBV7-9 to TRBJ1-2; D remains unclear. This TCR was sampled from a man aged 18 to 29 in good health. The sample comprised memory CD4+ T cells sorted from blood. Specified subset: CD45RA-negative fraction. The CDR3 nucleotides read TGTGCCAGCAGCCTCTCTCATCTAGCTAACTATGGCTACACCTTC. Translated, it gives CASSLSHLANYGYTF.